This TCR beta chain was identified in a study of T cells after yellow fever vaccination. Study summary: Low-cell-number fractions underwent preparation using SMART-Seq v4 Ultra Low Input. General observations from the study: A faster peak, day 5 versus 15, was reached by the weaker secondary response. A large majority of primary-vaccination clones showed up again after the booster (approximately 95% CD4, 75% to 90% CD8).

This clonotype was recorded many times. TCR cDNA was made by 5'RACE template switching, adding a universal primer site and UMIs. TCRdb analysed the 5' RACE reads with MiXCR anew, one entry per CDR3 protein. The sample has around 47,000 distinct CDR3 sequences; roughly 6.4% are singletons. Germline assignment: CDR1 MNHEY and CDR2 SMNVEV (reference sequence). V was pared by 1 base and J by 6 bases, with 9 bases between. The CDR3 covers 14 residues. The chain couples TRBV27 to TRBJ2-2; a weak D match, TRBD1 (5 bases). The source is a man younger than 45 who received the YFV17D yellow fever vaccine. The sample in question was CD8+ T cells not binding an NS4B(214-222) dextramer, sorted from PBMCs, obtained 45 days after the yellow fever booster vaccination. The chain's CDR3 is CASSLWAGSGELFF. The CDR3 coding sequence is TGTGCCAGCAGTTTATGGGCAGGGTCCGGGGAGCTGTTTTTT.